Listed below are T cell receptor beta chains from one sample, sequenced in a study of Ad26.COV2.S vaccination and SARS-CoV-2 variants. Libraries were prepared by immunoSEQ multiplex PCR; TCRdb keeps only in-frame clonotypes and omits some of them. The sample has approximately 400,000 clones; about 91% are singletons. Sequenced material: peripheral blood, taken after recovery from COVID-19. All receptors come from a human donor who had recovered from COVID-19. Both conserved end residues are part of each CDR3. A D gene is named only where the DNA matches it firmly. Expanded clones are given a class, and other clones once, few, many or no size at all.

v_call: TRBV11-1; j_call: TRBJ1-1; d_call: -; clone_size: once; cdr3_nt: TGTGCCAGCAGCCCCCAGGTTATACAGGGCCGCACTGAAGCTTTCTTT; cdr3_aa: CASSPQVIQGRTEAFF
v_call: TRBV6-2/TRBV6-3; j_call: TRBJ1-3; d_call: -; clone_size: -; cdr3_nt: TGTGCCAGCAGTTATGGCGGGGCAGGCGGAAACACCATATATTTT; cdr3_aa: CASSYGGAGGNTIYF
v_call: TRBV13; j_call: TRBJ1-2; d_call: TRBD1; clone_size: -; cdr3_nt: TGTGCCAGCAGCTTCAGAACAGGGGCCGGCTACACCTTC; cdr3_aa: CASSFRTGAGYTF
v_call: TRBV4-1; j_call: TRBJ2-5; d_call: TRBD1; clone_size: -; cdr3_nt: TGCGCCAGCAGCCAAGATCCTTATCAAAGCAGGGGGCGCGAAGAGACCCAGTACTTC; cdr3_aa: CASSQDPYQSRGREETQYF
v_call: TRBV11-2; j_call: TRBJ1-6; d_call: -; clone_size: -; cdr3_nt: TGTGCCAGCAGCTCGGACAGCCGATATAATTCACCCCTCCACTTT; cdr3_aa: CASSSDSRYNSPLHF
v_call: TRBV9; j_call: TRBJ1-3; d_call: -; clone_size: -; cdr3_nt: TGTGCCAGCAGCGTAGCGATCCCAGGGAGCTCTGGAAACACCATATATTTT; cdr3_aa: CASSVAIPGSSGNTIYF
v_call: TRBV24-1; j_call: TRBJ2-3; d_call: -; clone_size: -; cdr3_nt: TGTGCCACCAGGGACAGCACAGATACGCAGTATTTT; cdr3_aa: CATRDSTDTQYF
v_call: TRBV5-1; j_call: TRBJ2-2; d_call: TRBD1; clone_size: -; cdr3_nt: TGCGCCAGCAGCTACCTAGGACAGGGCGGGCCCGGGGAGCTGTTTTTT; cdr3_aa: CASSYLGQGGPGELFF
v_call: TRBV2; j_call: TRBJ1-2; d_call: -; clone_size: -; cdr3_nt: TGTGCCAGCAGTGAAACGCGACCTTATGGCTACACCTTC; cdr3_aa: CASSETRPYGYTF
v_call: TRBV10-3; j_call: TRBJ1-2; d_call: TRBD1; clone_size: -; cdr3_nt: TGTGCCATCAGTCAAAGGACAGGGGTCAATGGCTACACCTTC; cdr3_aa: CAISQRTGVNGYTF
v_call: TRBV7-2; j_call: TRBJ2-3; d_call: -; clone_size: -; cdr3_nt: TGTGCCAGCAGCTTCTCCGGGCCCCGGGGAGATACGCAGTATTTT; cdr3_aa: CASSFSGPRGDTQYF
v_call: TRBV29-1; j_call: TRBJ1-2; d_call: TRBD1; clone_size: -; cdr3_nt: TGCAGCGTTGAAGAACAGGGGGCCTCTGGCTACACCTTC; cdr3_aa: CSVEEQGASGYTF
v_call: TRBV6-6; j_call: TRBJ1-1; d_call: -; clone_size: -; cdr3_nt: TGTGCCAGCACATTTACAGAAAACACTGAAGCTTTCTTT; cdr3_aa: CASTFTENTEAFF
v_call: TRBV7-2; j_call: TRBJ2-2; d_call: -; clone_size: -; cdr3_nt: TGTGCCAGCAGAGAGGGGGAGGTTGGACCCGGGGAGCTGTTTTTT; cdr3_aa: CASREGEVGPGELFF
v_call: TRBV6-2/TRBV6-3; j_call: TRBJ1-1; d_call: -; clone_size: -; cdr3_nt: TGTGCCAGCAGTTACGGGGAGGGGGGTTGGACTGAAGCTTTCTTT; cdr3_aa: CASSYGEGGWTEAFF
v_call: TRBV3-1/TRBV3-2; j_call: TRBJ2-2; d_call: -; clone_size: -; cdr3_nt: TGTGCCAGCAGCCAATACAAGTACACCGGGGAGCTGTTTTTT; cdr3_aa: CASSQYKYTGELFF
v_call: TRBV5-1; j_call: TRBJ2-7; d_call: -; clone_size: -; cdr3_nt: TGCGCCAGCAGCTTGGACAGGTACTACGAGCAGTACTTC; cdr3_aa: CASSLDRYYEQYF
v_call: TRBV11-2; j_call: TRBJ2-7; d_call: TRBD1; clone_size: -; cdr3_nt: TGTGCCAGCAGCTTCCCGACAGGGCGAAAGACCTACGAGCAGTACTTC; cdr3_aa: CASSFPTGRKTYEQYF
v_call: TRBV12-3/TRBV12-4; j_call: TRBJ1-2; d_call: -; clone_size: once; cdr3_nt: TGTGCCAGCAGTTTAGGGCGGAGCTACACCTTC; cdr3_aa: CASSLGRSYTF
v_call: TRBV14; j_call: TRBJ1-3; d_call: TRBD1; clone_size: -; cdr3_nt: TGTGCCAGCAGCTTAGACAGGGCGAGAAACACCATATATTTT; cdr3_aa: CASSLDRARNTIYF
v_call: TRBV9; j_call: TRBJ2-1; d_call: -; clone_size: -; cdr3_nt: TGTGCCAGCAGCACTGACTCGGGCCCCGGCAATGAGCAGTTCTTC; cdr3_aa: CASSTDSGPGNEQFF
v_call: TRBV6-5; j_call: TRBJ2-7; d_call: TRBD2; clone_size: -; cdr3_nt: TGTGCCAGCAGTTACATGGGGGGACTAGCGACCGAGCAGTACTTC; cdr3_aa: CASSYMGGLATEQYF